The T cell receptor beta chain under discussion was sequenced for a study of blood T cell repertoires in COVID-19. Produced via immunoSEQ multiplex PCR; TCRdb's table is partial and in-frame only. The table has 90,000 to 120,000 clones, less than 90% seen once; the top ten hold 4.5% to 6%. V was clipped by 5 bases and J by 9 bases, with 23 bases between them. This CDR3 is 16 amino acids long. Germline V lookup: CDR1 SGHNT, CDR2 YENEEA. The chain combines TRBV11-3 with TRBJ2-4, with a possible D match to TRBD1 (6 bases). Sequencing was performed on peripheral blood. This TCR came from a human donor in a cohort sampled during active COVID-19. Here the CDR3 DNA reads TGTGCCAGCAGCGCCTCTTACACAGGGCCAGGGAGCATTCAGTACTTC. Its protein is CASSASYTGPGSIQYF.